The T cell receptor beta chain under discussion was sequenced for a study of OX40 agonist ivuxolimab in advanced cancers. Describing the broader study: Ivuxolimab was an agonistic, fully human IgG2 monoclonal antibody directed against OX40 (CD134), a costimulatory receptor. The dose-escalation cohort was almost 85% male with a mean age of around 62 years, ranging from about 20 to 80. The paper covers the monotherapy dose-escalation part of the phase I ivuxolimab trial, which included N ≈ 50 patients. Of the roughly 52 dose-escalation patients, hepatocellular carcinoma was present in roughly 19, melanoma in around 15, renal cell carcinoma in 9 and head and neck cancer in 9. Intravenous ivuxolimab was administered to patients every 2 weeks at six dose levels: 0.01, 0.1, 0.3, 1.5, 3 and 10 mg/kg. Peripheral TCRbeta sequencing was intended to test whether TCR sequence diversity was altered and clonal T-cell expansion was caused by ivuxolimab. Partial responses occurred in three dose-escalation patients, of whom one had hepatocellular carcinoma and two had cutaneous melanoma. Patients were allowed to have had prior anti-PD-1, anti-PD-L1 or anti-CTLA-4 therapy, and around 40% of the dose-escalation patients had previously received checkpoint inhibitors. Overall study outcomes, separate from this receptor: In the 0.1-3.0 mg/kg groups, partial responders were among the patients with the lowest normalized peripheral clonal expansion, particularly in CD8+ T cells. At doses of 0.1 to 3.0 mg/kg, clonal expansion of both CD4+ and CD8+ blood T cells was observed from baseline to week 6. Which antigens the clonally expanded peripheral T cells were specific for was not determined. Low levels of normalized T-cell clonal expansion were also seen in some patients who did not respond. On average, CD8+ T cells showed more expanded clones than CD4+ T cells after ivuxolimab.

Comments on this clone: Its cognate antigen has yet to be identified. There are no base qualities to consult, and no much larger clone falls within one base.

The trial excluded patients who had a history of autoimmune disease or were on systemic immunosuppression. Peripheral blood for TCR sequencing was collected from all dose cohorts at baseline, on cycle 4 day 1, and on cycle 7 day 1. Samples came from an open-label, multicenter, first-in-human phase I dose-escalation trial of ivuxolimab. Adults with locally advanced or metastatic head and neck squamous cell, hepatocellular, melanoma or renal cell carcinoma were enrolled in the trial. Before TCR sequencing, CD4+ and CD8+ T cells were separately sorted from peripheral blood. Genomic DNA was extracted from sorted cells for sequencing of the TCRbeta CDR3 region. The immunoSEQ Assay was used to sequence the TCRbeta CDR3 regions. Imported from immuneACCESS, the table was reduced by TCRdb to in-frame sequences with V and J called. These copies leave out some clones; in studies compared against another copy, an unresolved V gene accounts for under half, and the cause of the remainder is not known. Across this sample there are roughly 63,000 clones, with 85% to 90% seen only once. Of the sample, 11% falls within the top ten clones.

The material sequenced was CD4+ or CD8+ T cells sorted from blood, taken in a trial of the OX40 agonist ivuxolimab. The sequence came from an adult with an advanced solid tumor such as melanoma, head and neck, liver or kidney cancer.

CDR3 loop: CASKGAPSNQPQHF. In nucleotide form, the sequence is TGTGCCAGCAAAGGGGCACCTAGCAATCAGCCCCAGCATTTT. This chain is built from TRBV2 and TRBJ1-5; TRBD1 is perhaps the D gene, given 5 matching bases. Cut back by 7 bases and 0 bases, the V and J ends lie 10 bases apart. In the germline V gene, CDR1 corresponds to SNHLY and CDR2 to FYNNEI. The CDR3 sequence holds 14 residues, the cysteine and phenylalanine included. The kept DNA is CDR3 alone, 42 bases in frame from the first base.